A single T cell receptor (beta chain) is shown here with its context. In this sample, this clonotype turned up a few times. This receptor's antigen is unknown. No much larger clonotype is one base removed from it; base qualities were not supplied. Stable Graves' hyperthyroidism was defined as no progression to ophthalmopathy during 18 months of follow-up. Hyperthyroidism patients were aged 18 to 65 years and newly diagnosed, with disease duration of less than 2 months. Patients with uncontrolled infections, other autoimmune diseases, pregnancy or lactation were excluded. Diagnoses relied on clinical symptoms, serum thyroxine and TRAb, thyroid ultrasound and orbital computed tomography. Ficoll-Paque density gradient centrifugation was used to isolate PBMCs from around 10 ml of fresh peripheral blood. Total RNA was extracted with Trizol reagent, and quality was checked on an Agilent 2100 Bioanalyzer.

This entry belongs to a study of T cells in Graves' hyperthyroidism and ophthalmopathy (dated by TCRdb to about 2019). The study in broad terms: Peripheral blood samples were taken at the time of initial diagnosis, prior to any treatment. To identify distinguishing TCR V-J signatures, a discovery cohort of 100 or so patients was used, comprising some 45 with Graves' ophthalmopathy and 55 to 65 with stable Graves' hyperthyroidism. Thyroid tissue and blood T-cell repertoires from about six Graves' hyperthyroidism patients were also compared in the study. Whether ophthalmopathy could be predicted prospectively was tested in an independent validation cohort made up of about 20 hyperthyroidism patients plus 17 patients who later progressed to ophthalmopathy. The paper describes TCR Vbeta CDR3 sequencing of 140 or so peripheral blood samples, made up of 43 ophthalmopathy patients, 70 to 75 hyperthyroidism patients and roughly 17 progressor patients. Following sampling, methimazole starting at 30 mg daily was given to hyperthyroidism patients, and high-dose intravenous methylprednisolone was given to ophthalmopathy patients. The 95 to 100 discovery patients were divided at random into training and test sets in a 7:3 ratio.

Broad study findings and their caveats: In cross-validation, a model built on a 13 V-J signature told ophthalmopathy apart from stable hyperthyroidism with 87.88% sensitivity and about 81% specificity, and in testing the same model reached 80%/75%. Most expanded thyroid clonotypes (frequency above 0.001) were also detected in blood, suggesting blood repertoires may reflect thyroid immune responses. In validation, the model predicted progression to ophthalmopathy a median of around 6.5 months before onset, with roughly 68% sensitivity and roughly 79% specificity. Sample size was not statistically predetermined, and blinding of investigators to group allocation was not performed.

V is pruned by 4 bases and J by 2 bases, leaving 13 bases of the junction without a gene match. CDR1 and CDR2 are drawn from the germline V gene: SGDLS, YYNGEE. From the cysteine through the phenylalanine, the CDR3 covers 18 amino acids. Solely the CDR3 DNA is kept, with 54 bases framed from the first base. TCR beta CDR3 regions were amplified from RNA transcripts. The first round of RT-PCR for the TCR CDR3 was performed with the HTBI primer set and the Qiagen OneStep RT-PCR kit. Libraries were constructed in a second round of multiplex PCR, after which size selection and purification were performed. Sequencing of the libraries was done on an Illumina HiSeq2000 using paired-end 100 bp reads. The study's processing was this. SOAPnuke was used to process the raw data, with reads discarded if the reads contained adapters or uncalled bases, had a mean Phred below 15, or lacked an exact constant-primer or identifier match. High-quality paired reads were merged using COPE v1.2.5, and each unique nucleotide sequence was defined as a clonotype. MiTCR v1.1 was used to align the clonotypes against IMGT TRBV, TRBD and TRBJ reference segments. Only V-J combinations with frequency above 0.0001, covering 99% to 99.2% of repertoires, were analysed. A TCS score was defined as the ratio between F50 (clonal expansion) and ExV (chaos), using BLOSUM62-based TCRdist between CDR3 peptides within each V-J. Welch's t-statistics and random forest reduced around 550 V-J features to 13, which were used in a naive Bayes classifier (R e1071). In TCRdb, the public reads were trimmed at Q25 with fastp and aligned with MiXCR, with productive beta chains retained. When rows share a CDR3 protein, they turn into one entry using the most common DNA and genes. The V and J calls, along with clone size, are taken from TCRdb and not from the paper's own processing. The sample table lists 650,000 to 750,000 distinct CDR3 sequences, 12% to 15% of them with a count of one. More than 8.5% of the sample lies in the top ten.

The receptor was derived from a woman between 18 and 30 years old with Graves' hyperthyroidism. Source material: blood. The chain is made from TRBV9 and TRBJ2-4; TRBD2 matches 9 bases in the middle. The sequenced DNA is TGTGCCAGCAGCCCCCGCTCGGGTAGCGGGAGATCCAAAAACATTCAGTACTTC. Its coded protein is CASSPRSGSGRSKNIQYF.